One sample yielded the 20 T cell receptor beta chains listed below, sequenced in a study of shared clonotypes between healthy human individuals. Clones were sequenced by immunoSEQ multiplex PCR, and TCRdb holds only the in-frame ones, with some missing. The sample shows about 1.1 million clones, approximately 80% of them seen only once. Sequencing was performed on memory CD4+ T cells from PBMCs. Specified subset: CD45RA-negative fraction. These TCRs come from a man between 18 and 35 years old in good health. Some clones in this sample may be carry-over from other donors' samples.

This clone was seen a few times. In DNA form, the CDR3 reads TGTGCCATCGGACAGGGAGACCTTGAGTACTTC. Translation gives CAIGQGDLEYF. The chain recombines TRBV10-3 with TRBJ2-7; 8 bases line up with TRBD1. This CDR3 has 11 residues. With 8 bases clipped from V and 11 bases from J, the junction kept 8 bases outside the gene matches. Germline V CDR1 and CDR2: ENHRY, SYGVKD.

The chain links TRBV7-6 to TRBJ2-5; 9 bases agree with TRBD1. The J call may be incorrect, as the DNA end agrees better with TRBJ2-7. The CDR3 contains 14 residues. The V gene's germline CDR1 is SGHVS and CDR2 FNYEAQ. CDR3 amino acids: CASSPRQGAYEQYF. Written as DNA, the CDR3 is TGTGCCAGCAGCCCCCGACAGGGGGCCTACGAGCAGTACTTC.

The chain carries TRBV27 and TRBJ2-7; D perhaps matches TRBD2 (5 bases). The CDR3 is 15 amino acids. The V gene lost 6 bases and the J gene lost 2 bases, with 17 bases spanning the gap. Germline values: CDR1 MNHEY, CDR2 SMNVEV (reference sequence). The DNA for the CDR3 is TGTGCCAGCAGCCCCGGGGTCATGTTGGCCTACGAGCAGTACTTC. Protein product: CASSPGVMLAYEQYF.

To note about this clone: Different DNA sequences within this sample yield the same CDR3. The V gene is TRBV5-1, the J gene TRBJ1-3, with D tentatively TRBD1 (5 bases). The V gene's germline CDR1 is SGHRS and CDR2 YFSETQ. Trimming removed 4 bases at V and 2 bases at J, with 13 bases between. This CDR3 is 15 amino acids long. Written as DNA, the CDR3 is TGCGCCAGCAGCCTCGGGGGAGGTCCTGGAAACACCATATATTTT. It yields the protein CASSLGGGPGNTIYF.

This chain connects TRBV7-2 to TRBJ1-2; D perhaps matches TRBD1 (5 bases). V was trimmed by 0 bases and J by 6 bases, leaving 14 bases between them. The germline gives CDR1 SGHTA, CDR2 FQGNSA. The CDR3 loop spans 15 amino acids. Here the CDR3 DNA reads TGTGCCAGCAGCTTAGCGGGCGGTTGGGGGGATGGCTACACCTTC. Amino acids: CASSLAGGWGDGYTF.

With respect to this clone: At one boundary the junction diverges from the germline segment, which might be a read error. The chain uses TRBV20-1 and TRBJ2-7, with unresolved D. Germline V lookup: CDR1 DFQATT, CDR2 SNEGSKA (reference sequence). This CDR3 has 11 amino acids. The CDR3 bases are TGCAGTGCTAGAGTGCGTCAGCAAAAGGAGTTC. It specifies CSARVRQQKEF.

This chain uses TRBV6-1 with TRBJ1-2; D not certain. CDR3 length: 14 residues. CDR1 MNHNS and CDR2 SASEGT come from the germline V gene. Trimming took off 4 bases at V and 4 bases at J, with 13 bases between the two ends. This CDR3 reads CASSVQGHSYGYTF. The DNA of the CDR3 is TGTGCCAGCAGTGTACAAGGGCATAGCTATGGCTACACCTTC.

The CDR3 region is CASSSGGTGKETQYF. CDR3 DNA sequence: TGTGCCAGCAGCTCCGGGGGGACAGGGAAAGAGACCCAGTACTTC. The chain has TRBV7-7 and TRBJ2-5, with TRBD1 identical over 9 bases. The J segment lost 3 bases and the V segment lost 4 bases, leaving 6 bases of the junction unmatched. The CDR3 spans 15 residues. Germline V CDR1 and CDR2: SSHAT, FNYEAQ (reference sequence).

The chain employs TRBV6-5 and TRBJ1-2; 7 nucleotides line up with TRBD1. This CDR3 has 15 amino acids. The V gene's germline CDR1 is MNHEY and CDR2 SVGAGI. V lost 6 bases to trimming and J lost 7 bases; unmatched junction nucleotides: 14. DNA for the CDR3: TGTGCCAGCAGCCGGATAAGAGACAGGGTTGGTGGCTACACCTTC. Its protein product is CASSRIRDRVGGYTF.

The chain is built from TRBV11-1 and TRBJ2-5; 9 nucleotides agree with TRBD1. Germline V gene lookup returns CDR1 SGHAT and CDR2 FQDESV (reference sequence). Germline trimming cut 6 bases from V and 7 bases from J; bases unmatched to any gene: 15. The CDR3 loop spans 16 amino acids. Here the CDR3 reads CASRSPGTGSPGTQYF. The CDR3 region has the DNA TGTGCCAGCAGGTCTCCCGGGACAGGGAGTCCCGGGACCCAGTACTTC.

The rearrangement links TRBV29-1 to TRBJ1-1, with 8 positions matching TRBD1. Germline-derived CDR1 and CDR2 are SQVTM and ANQGSEA. The CDR3 is 13 amino acids. The ends lost 7 bases at V and 4 bases at J; junction bases unmatched: 8. This CDR3 is CSGDNTGGTEAFF. Here the CDR3 DNA reads TGCAGCGGTGATAATACAGGGGGCACTGAAGCTTTCTTT.

This clone has a handful of counts. V is TRBV6-1 and J is TRBJ2-2; D gene uncertain. Germline CDR1 and CDR2: MNHNS and SASEGT. Trimming removed 2 bases from V and 2 bases from J, with 12 bases in between. CDR3 size: 16 residues. Here the CDR3 DNA reads TGTGCCAGCAGTGAAACGTTAACAGTAAACACCGGGGAGCTGTTTTTT. Translation gives CASSETLTVNTGELFF.

The gene calls are TRBV2 and TRBJ2-1; no reliable D call. Trimming shortened V by 7 bases and J by 7 bases, and 14 bases separated the two germline ends. The CDR3 extends over 13 amino acids. CDR1 is SNHLY and CDR2 is FYNNEI in the germline V gene. CDR3 nucleotide sequence: TGTGCCAGCACTGGGTCCCGAGGAAATGAGCAGTTCTTC. As protein: CASTGSRGNEQFF.

The chain recombines TRBV18 with TRBJ2-2, with TRBD2 as a possible D gene (6 bases). The length of the CDR3 is 16 residues. Germline V gene sequence: CDR1 KGHSH, CDR2 LQKENI. V was cut by 3 bases and J by 3 bases, with 14 bases left in between. The CDR3: CASSPYTGGDTGELFF. The CDR3 bases are TGTGCCAGCTCACCCTATACAGGAGGGGACACCGGGGAGCTGTTTTTT.

The chain joins TRBV28 to TRBJ2-1, with 8 bases matching TRBD2. Losses at the gene ends were 5 bases for V and 4 bases for J; bases not matched to a gene: 13. Germline values: CDR1 MDHEN, CDR2 SYDVKM. The CDR3 extends over 17 amino acids. The CDR3 here is CASSINSGTLIYNEQFF. The DNA of the CDR3 is TGTGCCAGCAGTATAAATAGCGGGACCCTGATTTACAATGAGCAGTTCTTC.

The chain couples TRBV20-1 to TRBJ2-7; no clear D. The CDR3 loop spans 11 amino acids. Germline CDR1 reads DFQATT; CDR2 reads SNEGSKA (reference sequence). The V end lost 0 bases, the J end lost 6 bases, and 6 bases lay between the germline ends. The CDR3 region is CSARDGPEQYF. CDR3 coding DNA: TGCAGTGCTAGAGATGGTCCCGAGCAGTACTTC.

For this clone: The identical CDR3 is also encoded by other nucleotide sequences in the sample. The chain employs TRBV5-1 and TRBJ1-1; D is undetermined. Per the germline V gene, CDR1 is SGHRS and CDR2 is YFSETQ. The CDR3 is made up of 11 amino acids. Trimming cost V 4 bases and J 2 bases, with 3 bases left between them. CDR3 in DNA: TGCGCCAGCAGCCTAAACACTGAAGCTTTCTTT. This sequence encodes CASSLNTEAFF.

The genes are TRBV11-2 and TRBJ2-5; no definite D call. Germline CDR1 SGHAT, CDR2 FQNNGV. Trimming stripped 7 bases from V and 4 bases from J, with 19 bases between. There are 15 residues in the CDR3. CDR3: CASTPGVAALETQYF. In nucleotides, the CDR3 is TGTGCCAGCACCCCCGGCGTAGCTGCGTTAGAGACCCAGTACTTC.

The rearrangement uses TRBV28 and TRBJ1-4; 8 nucleotides agree with TRBD1. CDR1 MDHEN and CDR2 SYDVKM come from the germline V gene. Trimming cost V 4 bases and J 8 bases; bases outside gene matches: 15. The CDR3 has 17 amino acids. The CDR3 spells CASSSPQRQGKGEKLFF. The CDR3 bases are TGTGCCAGCAGTTCGCCGCAACGACAGGGGAAGGGGGAAAAACTGTTTTTT.

V usage is TRBV30 and J usage is TRBJ2-7, with D possibly TRBD2 on 6 matching bases. The CDR3 runs to 13 residues. Germline CDR1 and CDR2: GTSNPN and SVGIG (reference sequence). Trimming removed 3 bases from V and 6 bases from J, with 15 bases in between. CDR3 in DNA: TGTGCCTGGAGCTCAAGTGGAGGGAGCGAGCAGTACTTC. Amino acids: CAWSSSGGSEQYF.